This T cell receptor beta chain was identified in a study of PD-1 blockade in classical Hodgkin lymphoma (dated by TCRdb to about 2020). Background for the entire study: Nivolumab dosing was 3 mg/kg intravenously every 2 weeks, continuing until either disease progression or unacceptable toxicity. The study used CyTOF and TCR beta sequencing to define a peripheral blood immune signature of response to PD-1 blockade in classical Hodgkin lymphoma. The paper's findings and limits, for the study overall: Baseline TCR diversity was reported to be lower in newly diagnosed patients than in healthy donors, and even lower in relapsed/refractory patients. Trial patients achieving complete response had baseline diversity similar to newly diagnosed patients, whereas partial responders and progressors had significantly lower diversity. By C4D1, a significant rise was seen in CD4+ TCR diversity but not in CD8+ TCR diversity (p=0.0027 vs p=0.16), and the rise was most apparent among complete responders (p=0.02). Diversity was lower in patients who began nivolumab less than 1 year after ASCT, so these patients were left out of later analyses to avoid confounding by immune reconstitution. The study covered only a single clinical trial cohort, and the causes of the repertoire differences, possibly disease activity or prior therapy, were still not defined.

The V and J ends are trimmed by 0 bases and 6 bases, leaving 10 bases between them. Including the terminal cysteine and phenylalanine, the CDR3 comprises 13 residues. Of the read, only the CDR3 DNA is kept; its 39 bases are in frame from base 1. CDR1 and CDR2 are read off the germline V gene as SGDLS and YYNGEE. The Qiagen DNeasy kit was used to extract genomic DNA both from unsorted PBMCs and from the negatively selected CD4+ and CD8+ fractions. TCR beta CDR3 regions were subjected to amplification by immunoSEQ multiplex PCR with primers that anneal to V and J segments. A synthetic immune receptor repertoire was used to minimize amplification bias, and remaining bias was computationally removed after sequencing. As for the original processing: Repertoire diversity was quantified as the Shannon entropy index using custom Python scripts. Unsorted, CD4+ and CD8+ repertoires were analyzed separately, except in combined analyses where CD4+ and CD8+ sequences were merged in silico. A clone was considered expanded if an increase in frequency of at least 2-fold after treatment relative to C1D1 was found, and a pseudocount of 0.5 was applied to clones undetected at baseline. Clones with 0 or 1 copy at C1D1 were classified as singleton clones, and clones with 2 or more copies were classified as non-singleton clones. Clones expanded in unsorted samples were labelled as CD4+, CD8+ or unknown by matching protein sequences in sorted samples from the same patient. Diversity changes from C1D1 to C4D1 were tested in paired samples using Wilcoxon tests. TCRdb stores this immuneACCESS table with in-frame sequences only. Part of the clones is absent; in the studies checked, under half of the shortfall reflects unresolved V genes, and no reason is known for the rest. V and J calls and clone size are those listed in that table; D and trimming were worked out from the DNA. The sample records tens of thousands of clones, about nine tenths of which are singletons. The ten most abundant clones make up roughly 9.7% of the sample.

Points on this clone: Its antigen remains undetermined. No much larger clonotype is one base removed from it; base qualities were not supplied.

This sample's time point label indicates: cycle 1 day 1 (C1D1), immediately before nivolumab initiation. Every trial patient had relapsed after autologous stem cell transplantation, and cohorts A, B and C differed in prior brentuximab vedotin exposure. The trial cohort included roughly 60 patients with relapsed/refractory classical Hodgkin lymphoma, and each patient had a best overall response of complete response, partial response or progressive disease. In the multi-cohort phase II CheckMate 205 trial, trial patients received single-agent nivolumab. An independent review committee assessed best overall response by applying the 2007 International Working Group response criteria. Trial PBMCs were collected just before the start of nivolumab (C1D1) and during therapy at cycle 2 day 1 and cycle 4 day 1. Peripheral blood was collected in 8 mL Vacutainer Cell Preparation Tubes, from which PBMCs were isolated by centrifugation and then cryopreserved.

Recombination linked TRBV9 to TRBJ2-7, and the D gene may be TRBD2, 5 bases matching. Sequencing was performed on peripheral blood mononuclear cells (PBMCs), taken at baseline. This TCR came from a human donor with classical Hodgkin lymphoma. The encoded CDR3 is CASSVALGSEQYF. The nucleotides read TGTGCCAGCAGCGTAGCTCTGGGGAGCGAGCAGTACTTC. Extended through the reference TRBV9 and TRBJ2-7 proteins, this CDR3 yields the full variable domain: DSGVTQTPKHLITATGQRVTLRCSPRSGDLSVYWYQQSLDQGLQFLIQYYNGEERAKGNILERFSAQQFPDLHSELNLSSLELGDSALYFCASSVALGSEQYFGPGTRLTVT.